The source of this T cell receptor beta chain is a study of shared clonotypes between healthy human individuals. TCRdb's copy holds only in-frame clones and misses some; the assay was immunoSEQ multiplex PCR. The top ten clones hold about 1.8% of a sample with about 700,000 clones, around 67% of them seen once. The ends lost 6 bases at V and 6 bases at J; junction bases unmatched: 5. This CDR3 region has 13 residues. CDR1 and CDR2 from the germline V gene are MNHEY and SVGAGI. The TCR sequence derives from a woman in her twenties or thirties in good health. The specimen sequenced was memory CD4+ T cells sorted from blood. This sample's subset: CD45RA-negative fraction. The chain employs TRBV6-5 and TRBJ1-2, with 9 bases lining up with TRBD1. CDR3 region: CASRGQGVNGYTF. DNA of the CDR3: TGTGCCAGCAGGGGACAGGGAGTTAATGGCTACACCTTC.